Reported below is one T cell receptor beta chain. TCRdb keeps only in-frame clones here, not all; method: immunoSEQ multiplex PCR. The sample includes about 230,000 clones, around 84% seen only once; the top ten take 0.98%. These data originate in a study of blood T cell repertoires in COVID-19. Across the study: COVID-19 samples, acute and convalescent, were from the United States, Italy and Spain.

The CDR3 sequence is 15 residues long. V gave up 4 bases and J gave up 1 base, with 11 bases separating them. The germline CDR1 and CDR2 sequences are MGHDK and SYGVNS. The receptor comes from a middle-aged man with acute or convalescent COVID-19. V is TRBV25-1 and J is TRBJ2-4; TRBD1 is a possible D gene (6 bases). The sequencing input was peripheral blood. CDR3 sequence reads: CASSARTVAKNIQYF. In DNA, the CDR3 is TGTGCCAGCAGTGCACGGACAGTGGCCAAAAACATTCAGTACTTC.